These 25 T cell receptor beta chains were sequenced from one sample in a study of blood T cell repertoires in COVID-19 (dated by TCRdb to 2019 to 2021). Library method: the immunoSEQ multiplex PCR assay. Imported from immuneACCESS, the table was reduced by TCRdb to in-frame sequences with V and J called. These copies leave out some clones; in studies compared against another copy, an unresolved V gene accounts for under half, and the cause of the remainder is not known. The sample table lists about 120,000 clones, 84% of them with a count of one. The ten largest account for 3.9% of the sample. The sequenced sample consisted of PBMCs or T cells enriched from blood (not recorded which). Every receptor here comes from a woman in her twenties or thirties who had recovered from COVID-19.

The chain employs TRBV28 and TRBJ1-4, with TRBD1 matching over 7 bases. Germline V gene data show CDR1 as MDHEN and CDR2 as SYDVKM. This CDR3 spans 16 amino acids. The ends lost 4 bases at V and 8 bases at J; junction bases unmatched: 13. The CDR3 is CASSSSRTGEGEKLFF. Written as DNA, the CDR3 is TGTGCCAGCAGTTCATCTCGTACAGGGGAAGGAGAAAAACTGTTTTTT.

This clone was seen many times. This same CDR3 is encoded by further DNA sequences in the sample. The chain uses TRBV2 and TRBJ1-6; D gene ambiguous. The CDR3 runs 16 residues. Trimming removed 4 bases at V and 0 bases at J, with 10 bases between. Germline V gene data show CDR1 as SNHLY and CDR2 as FYNNEI. The CDR3 protein is CASSARSSSYNSPLHF. In DNA form, the CDR3 reads TGTGCCAGCAGTGCCAGGTCGAGCTCCTATAATTCACCCCTCCACTTT.

This chain joins TRBV9 and TRBJ1-1; D is possibly TRBD1 (6 bases). The V gene's germline CDR1 is SGDLS and CDR2 YYNGEE. CDR3 length: 15 amino acids. The V end was cut by 1 base, the J end by 1 base, with 11 bases between. In nucleotides, the CDR3 is TGTGCCAGCAGCGTACAGCCAGGGGCGAACACTGAAGCTTTCTTT. Protein sequence: CASSVQPGANTEAFF.

The rearrangement uses TRBV6-5 and TRBJ2-7, with TRBD2 identical over 8 bases. This CDR3 contains 15 residues. The J segment lost 1 base and the V segment lost 8 bases, leaving 10 bases of the junction unmatched. Germline CDR1 MNHEY, CDR2 SVGAGI. The CDR3 DNA follows: TGTGCCAGCGAACGCGGAGCGGGAGTTTCCTACGAGCAGTACTTC. It encodes CASERGAGVSYEQYF.

CDR3 loop: CASSYGITGGTEAFF. CDR3 nucleotides: TGTGCCAGCAGTTACGGGATTACAGGGGGCACTGAAGCTTTCTTT. The chain links TRBV6-2 or TRBV6-3 to TRBJ1-1; 8 bases line up with TRBD1. Trimming cost V 2 bases and J 4 bases; bases outside gene matches: 6. The CDR3 is made up of 15 amino acids. In germline, CDR1 is MNHEY, CDR2 SVGEGT.

This clone was seen a single time. The rearrangement joins TRBV4-3 to TRBJ2-1; unclear D gene. The CDR3 loop spans 14 amino acids. Per germline, CDR1 LGHNA and CDR2 YSLEER. The V end lost 4 bases, the J end lost 0 bases, and 7 bases lay between the germline ends. The CDR3 loop is CASSPASSYNEQFF. The CDR3 bases are TGCGCCAGCAGCCCGGCTAGCTCCTACAATGAGCAGTTCTTC.

V gene TRBV7-3 combines with J gene TRBJ2-1; TRBD2 aligns across 10 bases. Germline CDR1 reads SGHTA; CDR2 reads FQGTGA. V lost 1 base, J lost 4 bases, and 1 base stayed unmatched. The length of the CDR3 is 15 residues. CDR3 residues: CASSLKAGGYNEQFF. The CDR3 DNA sequence: TGTGCCAGCAGCTTAAAAGCGGGAGGGTACAATGAGCAGTTCTTC.

The sample holds one count of this clone. The CDR3 sequence: CASSSPRLPKNIQYF. The DNA of the CDR3 is TGTGCCAGCAGCTCTCCCAGATTACCCAAAAACATTCAGTACTTC. This rearrangement joins TRBV7-9 to TRBJ2-4; no reliable D call. V was clipped by 4 bases and J by 2 bases, with 12 bases between them. This CDR3 spans 15 amino acids. The germline V gene encodes CDR1 SEHNR and CDR2 FQNEAQ (reference sequence). The full variable domain, completed using reference TRBV7-9 and TRBJ2-4, is DTGVSQNPRHKITKRGQNVTFRCDPISEHNRLYWYRQTLGQGPEFLTYFQNEAQLEKSRLLSDRFSAERPKGSFSTLEIQRTEQGDSAMYLCASSSPRLPKNIQYFGAGTRLSVL.

The genes are TRBV4-1 and TRBJ1-2; 8 bases align to TRBD1. Germline V CDR1 and CDR2: MGHRA, YSYEKL. The CDR3 covers 14 residues. Trimming at V came to 2 bases and at J to 9 bases, leaving 8 bases not matched to a gene. The CDR3 nucleotides read TGCGCCAGCAGCCAATCGGGCCAGGGGGCAAGCTACACCTTC. The encoded protein is CASSQSGQGASYTF.

The chain joins TRBV9 to TRBJ2-3, with 9 bases fitting TRBD1. CDR3 length: 16 amino acids. The germline gives CDR1 SGDLS, CDR2 YYNGEE. V lost 2 bases to trimming and J lost 4 bases; unmatched junction nucleotides: 8. CDR3 amino acids: CASSVRQGVPPDTQYF. Here the CDR3 DNA reads TGTGCCAGCAGCGTTCGACAGGGGGTTCCCCCAGATACGCAGTATTTT. Using reference TRBV9 and TRBJ2-3 for the parts outside the CDR3, the full variable domain is DSGVTQTPKHLITATGQRVTLRCSPRSGDLSVYWYQQSLDQGLQFLIQYYNGEERAKGNILERFSAQQFPDLHSELNLSSLELGDSALYFCASSVRQGVPPDTQYFGPGTRLTVL.

The chain uses TRBV28 and TRBJ2-4, with 7 bases that match TRBD1. The germline V gene encodes CDR1 MDHEN and CDR2 SYDVKM. Trimming cost V 7 bases and J 4 bases; bases outside gene matches: 7. CDR3 size: 14 residues. The CDR3 loop reads CASISPGQKNIQYF. The CDR3 region has the DNA TGTGCCAGCATCTCACCGGGACAGAAAAACATTCAGTACTTC.

The chain links TRBV5-1 to TRBJ1-2; D is unclear. The CDR3 loop spans 15 amino acids. Trimming removed 1 base from V and 4 bases from J, with 14 bases in between. The germline gives CDR1 SGHRS, CDR2 YFSETQ. The CDR3 sequence is CASSLSGGGGYGYTF. The CDR3 coding sequence is TGCGCCAGCAGCTTGTCAGGAGGAGGTGGCTATGGCTACACCTTC.

The rearrangement uses TRBV5-1 and TRBJ1-1; D is unresolved. CDR3 length equals 13 residues. Looked up from germline, CDR1 is SGHRS and CDR2 is YFSETQ. V was shortened by 6 bases and J by 1 base, with 10 bases between the two germline ends. The CDR3 coding sequence is TGCGCCAGCAAACAGCCAGGGAACACTGAAGCTTTCTTT. Its translation is CASKQPGNTEAFF.

V gene TRBV4-2 combines with J gene TRBJ2-6; D possibly corresponds to TRBD2 (5 bases). The V and J ends lost 4 bases and 2 bases respectively, with 15 bases between them. The CDR3 runs 17 residues. Germline CDR1 LGHNA, CDR2 YNFKEQ. In nucleotides, the CDR3 is TGTGCCAGCAGCCTCATCAACCCCGGGACTGGGGCCAACGTCCTGACTTTC. It translates to CASSLINPGTGANVLTF.

This chain connects TRBV19 to TRBJ2-3; the D gene is possibly TRBD1 (6 bases). Germline V gene lookup returns CDR1 LNHDA and CDR2 SQIVND (reference sequence). The CDR3 is 17 residues long. V lost 3 bases and J 3 bases, leaving 19 bases between the germline ends. The CDR3 coding sequence is TGTGCCAGTAGTATCGTGGGACATCCGGTAGGGACAGATACGCAGTATTTT. Translation gives CASSIVGHPVGTDTQYF.

The chain recombines TRBV7-2 with TRBJ2-1, with D perhaps matching TRBD1 (6 bases). The CDR3 spans 15 residues. From germline, CDR1 is SGHTA and CDR2 FQGNSA. V dropped 5 bases and J dropped 1 base, with 12 bases sitting between them. The CDR3 nucleotides are TGTGCCAGCAGCACCCGGACAGTATCCTACAATGAGCAGTTCTTC. This codes for CASSTRTVSYNEQFF.

This sequence joins TRBV7-8 and TRBJ1-4; D perhaps matches TRBD1 (6 bases). The CDR3 is 15 residues long. V lost 1 base and J 7 bases, leaving 13 bases between the germline ends. Germline V gene sequence: CDR1 SGHVS, CDR2 FQNEAQ. The CDR3 sequence is CASSLGGTRAEKLFF. DNA for the CDR3: TGTGCCAGCAGCTTAGGTGGGACACGGGCTGAAAAACTGTTTTTT.

Written as DNA, the CDR3 is TGTGCCAGCAGCCGGGGACTAGCGGCGGGGGAGACCCAGTACTTC. Amino acids: CASSRGLAAGETQYF. This chain links TRBV5-4 with TRBJ2-5, with 11 bases that match TRBD2. The V segment lost 4 bases and the J segment 5 bases; nucleotides outside the gene matches: 7. CDR3 length: 15 amino acids. The germline V gene has CDR1 SGHNT and CDR2 YYREEE (reference sequence).

The genes are TRBV4-1 and TRBJ2-7; 13 bases map to TRBD2. Looked up from germline, CDR1 is MGHRA and CDR2 is YSYEKL. V lost 3 bases, J lost 7 bases, and 6 bases stayed unmatched. This CDR3 is built from 15 residues. CDR3 coding DNA: TGCGCCAGCAGCCATGAGGGACTAGCGGGGCGGGAGCAGTACTTC. Translation: CASSHEGLAGREQYF.

This chain uses TRBV10-3 with TRBJ2-7, with 13 bases aligning to TRBD2. The CDR3 contains 16 residues. Germline loops: CDR1 ENHRY, CDR2 SYGVKD. J gave up 5 bases and V 4 bases, and 8 bases lay outside the gene matches. The CDR3: CAISVGLAGVRHEQYF. The DNA for the CDR3 is TGTGCCATCAGTGTCGGACTAGCGGGAGTTCGCCACGAGCAGTACTTC.

V gene TRBV11-2 combines with J gene TRBJ1-1; D not certain. V dropped 0 bases and J dropped 9 bases, with 11 bases sitting between them. There are 13 residues in the CDR3. CDR1 SGHAT and CDR2 FQNNGV come from the germline V gene. The CDR3 DNA reads TGTGCCAGCAGCTTAGATAGGCGGGGAAAAGCTTTCTTT. Protein product: CASSLDRRGKAFF.

The chain couples TRBV15 to TRBJ2-6; TRBD1 matches 7 bases. Germline V gene lookup returns CDR1 LNHNV and CDR2 YYDKDF (reference sequence). The CDR3 has 18 amino acids. V lost 1 base to trimming and J lost 1 base; unmatched junction nucleotides: 7. The CDR3 sequence is CATSRGGGVPSGANVLTF. CDR3 DNA: TGTGCCACCAGCAGAGGAGGGGGCGTCCCGTCTGGGGCCAACGTCCTGACTTTC.

The rearrangement links TRBV2 to TRBJ1-5, with D possibly TRBD1 on 6 matching bases. The CDR3 has 15 residues. Germline V lookup: CDR1 SNHLY, CDR2 FYNNEI. V lost 6 bases, J lost 3 bases, and 15 bases lay in between. The CDR3 region is CASRVTGGDNQPQHF. CDR3 nucleotide sequence: TGTGCCAGCAGAGTGACAGGTGGGGACAATCAGCCCCAGCATTTT.

The rearrangement joins TRBV3-1 (or the pseudogene TRBV3-2) to TRBJ2-3; TRBD1 is a possible D gene (6 bases). The CDR3 is made up of 18 amino acids. The V end was cut by 1 base, the J end by 1 base, with 18 bases between. The V gene's germline CDR1 is LGHDT and CDR2 YNNKEL (reference sequence). The CDR3 DNA is TGTGCCAGCAGCCAAGGGGGGATGGGGGCCGCCGGCACAGATACGCAGTATTTT. It specifies CASSQGGMGAAGTDTQYF.

The rearrangement joins TRBV7-8 to TRBJ2-2, with D maybe TRBD1 (5 bases). Germline V lookup: CDR1 SGHVS, CDR2 FQNEAQ. V lost 7 bases and J lost 1, with 19 bases in between. The CDR3 loop spans 17 amino acids. The CDR3 bases are TGTGCCAGCACCCTAGACAGTTTACTCAAGAACACCGGGGAGCTGTTTTTT. Protein product: CASTLDSLLKNTGELFF.